This entry lists 15 T cell receptor beta chains sequenced from one sample in a study of blood T cell repertoires in COVID-19. Method: immunoSEQ multiplex PCR; TCRdb's copy keeps in-frame clones and lacks some. In the table there are 210,000 or so clones, roughly four fifths of which are singletons. The specimen sequenced was peripheral blood. These receptors all come from a woman in her thirties or forties with acute or convalescent COVID-19.

This clone appeared a single time. The CDR3 coding sequence is TGCAGTGCTAGTTCCGGGGGGTTGGGCACAGATACGCAGTATTTT. It is translated as CSASSGGLGTDTQYF. The J gene is TRBJ2-3, the V gene TRBV20-1; 7 positions agree with TRBD2. Losses at the gene ends were 3 bases for V and 1 base for J; bases not matched to a gene: 7. CDR1 DFQATT and CDR2 SNEGSKA come from the germline V gene (reference sequence). The CDR3 contains 15 residues.

The V gene is TRBV7-3, the J gene TRBJ2-2, with D perhaps matching TRBD2 (6 bases). Deletions cut 4 bases from V and 1 base from J, with 19 bases between. CDR1 SGHTA and CDR2 FQGTGA come from the germline V gene. The CDR3 covers 18 residues. As DNA, the CDR3 is TGTGCCAGCAGCTCCATCCCCGGAGGAGCGGGGAACACCGGGGAGCTGTTTTTT. This sequence encodes CASSSIPGGAGNTGELFF.

The chain combines TRBV19 with TRBJ1-5, with 8 bases matching TRBD1. This CDR3 has 16 residues. V shed 4 bases, J shed 3 bases, and the junction held 8 bases outside the gene matches. Germline V gene data show CDR1 as LNHDA and CDR2 as SQIVND (reference sequence). The CDR3 sequence is CASSREGTGLNQPQHF. The CDR3 DNA follows: TGTGCCAGTAGTAGGGAAGGGACAGGTCTCAATCAGCCCCAGCATTTT.

The V call is TRBV7-9, the J call TRBJ2-7, with a weak D call TRBD1 (6 bases). The CDR3 length is 15 residues. V lost 5 bases to trimming and J lost 2 bases, with 16 bases between them. In germline, CDR1 is SEHNR, CDR2 FQNEAQ (reference sequence). The CDR3 loop reads CASSDSLDSAYEQYF. Written as DNA, the CDR3 is TGTGCCAGCAGCGACTCCTTGGACAGCGCCTACGAGCAGTACTTC. The entire variable domain, with the rest obtained from reference TRBV7-9 and TRBJ2-7, is as follows: DTGVSQNPRHKITKRGQNVTFRCDPISEHNRLYWYRQTLGQGPEFLTYFQNEAQLEKSRLLSDRFSAERPKGSFSTLEIQRTEQGDSAMYLCASSDSLDSAYEQYFGPGTRLTVT.

The chain joins TRBV6-4 to TRBJ2-3; 8 nucleotides align to TRBD2. This CDR3 contains 16 residues. The germline V gene has CDR1 MRHNA and CDR2 SNTAGT. Trimming cost V 0 bases and J 1 base; bases outside gene matches: 3. The CDR3 DNA reads as TGTGCCAGCAGTGACTCGATTAGCGGGGGCACAGATACGCAGTATTTT. This translates into CASSDSISGGTDTQYF.

The gene calls are TRBV3-1 (or the pseudogene TRBV3-2) and TRBJ2-1; TRBD1 might be the D (5 bases). Germline CDR1 is LGHDT and CDR2 is YNNKEL (reference sequence). The CDR3 extends over 13 amino acids. V was shortened by 8 bases and J by 4 bases, with 12 bases between the two germline ends. In nucleotides, the CDR3 is TGTGCCAGCGGTCCCTCAGGGTACAATGAGCAGTTCTTC. Translating gives CASGPSGYNEQFF.

This clone was counted only a few times. V and J are TRBV7-8 and TRBJ1-1; no clear D. This CDR3 is built from 14 residues. In germline, CDR1 is SGHVS, CDR2 FQNEAQ. The ends were cut back, 1 base at V and 2 bases at J, with 8 bases in the middle. CDR3 amino acids: CASSLVSVNTEAFF. CDR3 sequence (DNA): TGTGCCAGCAGCTTAGTGTCAGTTAACACTGAAGCTTTCTTT.

The CDR3 sequence: CASSHPDRSINYGYTF. In nucleotides, the CDR3 is TGCGCCAGCAGTCATCCGGACAGGTCAATAAACTATGGCTACACCTTC. The V gene is TRBV23-1, the J gene TRBJ1-2, with TRBD1 matching 7 bases. TRBV23-1 is marked as an open reading frame, function uncertain. This CDR3 is built from 16 residues. V trimming: 3 bases; J trimming: 2 bases; junction bases outside the gene matches: 9.

The V call is TRBV6-6, the J call TRBJ1-1; 8 bases map to TRBD1. Per the germline V gene, CDR1 is MNHNY and CDR2 is SVGAGI (reference sequence). J was trimmed by 0 bases and V by 7 bases; bases with no gene match: 4. The CDR3 sequence is 14 residues long. CDR3 in DNA: TGTGCCAGCAACCGACAGGGGATGAACACTGAAGCTTTCTTT. Translation: CASNRQGMNTEAFF.

The chain links TRBV5-1 to TRBJ2-7, with 9 positions matching TRBD2. CDR3 length: 14 amino acids. From germline, CDR1 is SGHRS and CDR2 YFSETQ. The J segment lost 7 bases and the V segment lost 4 bases, leaving 9 bases of the junction unmatched. As DNA, the CDR3 is TGCGCCAGCAGCCTGACTAGCGGCTCCTTGGAGCAGTACTTC. It encodes CASSLTSGSLEQYF.

The rearrangement joins TRBV5-6 to TRBJ1-5; D is possibly TRBD1 (6 bases). The CDR3 is 15 residues long. The V gene lost 5 bases and the J gene lost 11 bases, with 23 bases spanning the gap. Germline loops: CDR1 SGHDT, CDR2 YYEEEE. The DNA for the CDR3 is TGTGCCAGCAGGTCAGCAGGGGCCCCTCGGGAGGCCCAGCATTTT. It yields the protein CASRSAGAPREAQHF.

The chain has TRBV2 and TRBJ1-4, with D hard to call. The V and J ends lost 7 bases and 6 bases respectively, with 21 bases between them. The CDR3 spans 16 residues. Germline V gives CDR1 SNHLY, CDR2 FYNNEI. CDR3 nucleotide sequence: TGTGCCAGCATGCCCGAGGGAGGAAGGGCTGATGAAAAACTGTTTTTT. Translated, it gives CASMPEGGRADEKLFF. Full variable domain (outside the CDR3, taken from reference TRBV2 and TRBJ1-4): EPEVTQTPSHQVTQMGQEVILRCVPISNHLYFYWYRQILGQKVEFLVSFYNNEISEKSEIFDDQFSVERPDGSNFTLKIRSTKLEDSAMYFCASMPEGGRADEKLFFGSGTQLSVL.

The chain is built from TRBV10-1 and TRBJ2-3; D ambiguous. This CDR3 contains 11 residues. V was clipped by 7 bases and J by 6 bases, with 8 bases between them. Germline loops: CDR1 WNHNN, CDR2 SYGVQD (reference sequence). CDR3 sequence reads: CASTDGDTQYF. DNA of the CDR3: TGCGCCAGCACCGACGGGGATACGCAGTATTTT.

The gene calls are TRBV3-1 (or the pseudogene TRBV3-2) and TRBJ1-1; perhaps TRBD1 as D (6 bases). CDR1 is LGHDT, CDR2 YNNKEL, per germline (reference sequence). The CDR3 sequence is 15 residues long. Trimming removed 1 base at V and 0 bases at J, with 9 bases between. In nucleotides, the CDR3 is TGTGCCAGCAGCCAAGGAACAGGGATGAACACTGAAGCTTTCTTT. Amino acid sequence: CASSQGTGMNTEAFF.

V usage is TRBV2 and J usage is TRBJ2-2; 8 positions agree with TRBD1. Per germline, CDR1 SNHLY and CDR2 FYNNEI. CDR3 length: 15 amino acids. V gave up 2 bases and J gave up 6 bases; unmatched junction bases: 5. Written as DNA, the CDR3 is TGTGCCAGCAGTGAATTCCAGGGGGCATCCGGGGAGCTGTTTTTT. This codes for CASSEFQGASGELFF.